These 9 T cell receptor beta chains were sequenced from one sample in a study of T cell responses to AZD1222 COVID-19 vaccine. Only in-frame clones appear in the TCRdb table, and some are missing; sequencing was by immunoSEQ multiplex PCR. Found here are roughly 65,000 clones, about nine tenths of them singletons; the top ten hold about 8.2%. Sample: peripheral blood, taken on day 0 of AZD1222 vaccination. All receptors derive from an adult in good health.

A note on this clone: Other DNA sequences in the sample encode the same CDR3. This chain links TRBV4-1 with TRBJ2-7; D is unresolved. V was clipped by 1 base and J by 2 bases, with 6 bases between them. Germline V gene data show CDR1 as MGHRA and CDR2 as YSYEKL. The CDR3 extends over 13 amino acids. CDR3: CASSQVVPYEQYF. The CDR3 coding sequence is TGCGCCAGCAGCCAAGTAGTCCCCTACGAGCAGTACTTC.

The chain combines TRBV25-1 with TRBJ2-2, with TRBD2 as a possible D gene (6 bases). Germline values: CDR1 MGHDK, CDR2 SYGVNS. The CDR3 has 16 residues. V lost 7 bases and J 3 bases, leaving 18 bases between the germline ends. The DNA for the CDR3 is TGTGCCAGCATACATGGGGCTAGCGCTTACACCGGGGAGCTGTTTTTT. Translated, it gives CASIHGASAYTGELFF.

The V and J genes are TRBV5-4 and TRBJ2-1; no clear D. V was shortened by 4 bases and J by 4 bases, with 18 bases between the two germline ends. In germline, CDR1 is SGHNT, CDR2 YYREEE (reference sequence). The length of the CDR3 is 16 residues. The CDR3 sequence: CASSPGVSSRYNEQFF. CDR3 bases: TGTGCCAGCAGCCCTGGGGTGAGTAGCCGATACAATGAGCAGTTCTTC.

This chain connects TRBV14 to TRBJ1-2, with D uncertain. Trimming removed 1 base at V and 6 bases at J, with 12 bases between. CDR1 and CDR2 (germline): SGHDN, FVKESK. The CDR3 length is 14 residues. The CDR3 reads CASSQGLGYNGYTF. Here the CDR3 DNA reads TGTGCCAGCAGCCAAGGCCTAGGTTACAATGGCTACACCTTC.

The chain employs TRBV6-6 and TRBJ1-1; no definite D call. V was trimmed by 0 bases and J by 12 bases, leaving 8 bases between them. This CDR3 spans 11 amino acids. CDR1 and CDR2 (germline): MNHNY, SVGAGI (reference sequence). The DNA for the CDR3 is TGTGCCAGCAGTTACTCAACTGTGCCTTTCTTT. Protein: CASSYSTVPFF.

The J gene is TRBJ2-5, the V gene TRBV15, with TRBD2 matching over 8 bases. Trimming cost V 0 bases and J 5 bases; bases outside gene matches: 14. Germline CDR1 reads LNHNV; CDR2 reads YYDKDF (reference sequence). The CDR3 is 18 residues long. CDR3 bases: TGTGCCACCAGCAGAGATTCTGGGTTAGCGGGACCAAGGGAGACCCAGTACTTC. Translating gives CATSRDSGLAGPRETQYF.

The chain has TRBV7-9 and TRBJ1-4, with D uncertain. CDR1 and CDR2 (germline): SEHNR, FQNEAQ (reference sequence). V was cut by 5 bases and J by 7 bases, with 11 bases left in between. The CDR3 length is 13 residues. CDR3 coding DNA: TGTGCCAGCAGCCCCGACCTTAGTGAAAAACTGTTTTTT. Protein sequence: CASSPDLSEKLFF.

The chain links TRBV4-1 to TRBJ1-6; D remains unclear. The CDR3 is 14 amino acids. Trimming pared 1 base from V and 6 bases from J, leaving 7 bases between. Germline V lookup: CDR1 MGHRA, CDR2 YSYEKL. The DNA of the CDR3 is TGCGCCAGCAGCCAAGTCGGTCCTAATTCACCCCTCCACTTT. Translated, it gives CASSQVGPNSPLHF.

The chain has TRBV25-1 and TRBJ1-1; unclear D gene. Germline CDR1 is MGHDK and CDR2 is SYGVNS. This CDR3 has 12 residues. V lost 3 bases and J 2 bases, leaving 4 bases between the germline ends. In DNA form, the CDR3 reads TGTGCCAGCAGTGACTTTAACACTGAAGCTTTCTTT. Translating it yields CASSDFNTEAFF.